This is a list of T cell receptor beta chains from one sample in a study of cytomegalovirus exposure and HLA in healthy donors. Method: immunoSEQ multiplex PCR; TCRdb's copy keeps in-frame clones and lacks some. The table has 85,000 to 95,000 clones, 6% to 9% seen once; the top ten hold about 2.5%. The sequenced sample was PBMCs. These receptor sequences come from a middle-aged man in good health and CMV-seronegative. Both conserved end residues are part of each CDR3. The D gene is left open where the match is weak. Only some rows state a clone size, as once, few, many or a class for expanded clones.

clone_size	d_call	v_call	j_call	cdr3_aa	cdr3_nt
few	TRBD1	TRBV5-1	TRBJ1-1	CASSLYRGQTEAFF	TGCGCCAGCAGCTTGTACAGGGGACAAACTGAAGCTTTCTTT
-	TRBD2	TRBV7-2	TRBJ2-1	CASSSSGRVEFF	TGTGCCAGCAGCTCTAGCGGGAGAGTGGAGTTCTTC
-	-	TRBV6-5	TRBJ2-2	CASSYLGGAGELFF	TGTGCCAGCAGTTACCTCGGAGGGGCCGGGGAGCTGTTTTTT
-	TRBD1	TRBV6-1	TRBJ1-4	CASTPDRGNNEKLFF	TGTGCCAGCACCCCAGACAGGGGCAATAATGAAAAACTGTTTTTT
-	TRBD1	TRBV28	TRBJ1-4	CASRTPGQGDEKLFF	TGTGCCAGCAGAACCCCGGGACAGGGGGATGAAAAACTGTTTTTT
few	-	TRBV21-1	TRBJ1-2	CASSKGPRGGLVYYGYTF	TGTGCCAGCAGCAAAGGGCCCAGGGGCGGCCTAGTGTACTATGGCTACACCTTC
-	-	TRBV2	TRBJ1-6	CASSEARQAPDNSPLHF	TGTGCCAGCAGTGAAGCGCGGCAAGCACCCGATAATTCACCCCTCCACTTT
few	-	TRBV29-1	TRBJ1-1	CSVDPGWNTEAFF	TGCAGCGTCGACCCAGGCTGGAACACTGAAGCTTTCTTT
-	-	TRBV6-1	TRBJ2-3	CASSDSRGTGPTQYF	TGTGCCAGCAGTGACTCTCGCGGCACAGGCCCTACGCAGTATTTT
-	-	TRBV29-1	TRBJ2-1	CSVEDGLGLGYNEQFF	TGCAGCGTTGAAGATGGATTGGGGCTAGGCTACAATGAGCAGTTCTTC
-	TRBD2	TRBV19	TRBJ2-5	CASSMRLAGVAETQYF	TGTGCCAGTAGTATGAGGCTAGCGGGGGTGGCAGAGACCCAGTACTTC
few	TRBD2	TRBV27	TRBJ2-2	CASSWGLASNTGELFF	TGTGCCAGCAGTTGGGGACTAGCCTCCAACACCGGGGAGCTGTTTTTT
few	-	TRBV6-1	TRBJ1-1	CASSPNRWSTEAFF	TGTGCCAGCAGCCCCAACCGTTGGAGCACTGAAGCTTTCTTT
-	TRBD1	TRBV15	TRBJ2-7	CATSSYGQGAYEQYF	TGTGCCACCAGCAGCTACGGACAGGGGGCGTACGAGCAGTACTTC
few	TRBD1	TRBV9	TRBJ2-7	CASSARQGLAEQYF	TGTGCCAGCAGCGCCCGACAGGGTCTCGCCGAGCAGTACTTC